This T cell receptor beta chain was obtained from a study of naive and memory T cell subsets. An oligonucleotide containing a UMI was ligated to the 3' end of TCR cDNA. Amplification of ligated cDNA took four PCR rounds with SP2 and nested alpha and beta constant primers. TCRdb fed the 5' RACE reads into MiXCR, producing one record per CDR3 protein. The table includes tens of thousands of distinct CDR3 sequences, 8% detected once. The sequence was collected from a female donor in good health.

The CDR3 DNA is TGTGCCAGCTATAACGGGGGTGGGAAGACCCAGTACTTC. It specifies CASYNGGGKTQYF. V gene TRBV28 combines with J gene TRBJ2-5, with D possibly matching TRBD2 (6 bases). The CDR3 runs to 13 residues. Germline assignment: CDR1 MDHEN and CDR2 SYDVKM. V lost 8 bases and J 6 bases, leaving 16 bases between the germline ends. The full variable domain, completed using reference TRBV28 and TRBJ2-5, is DVKVTQSSRYLVKRTGEKVFLECVQDMDHENMFWYRQDPGLGLRLIYFSYDVKMKEKGDIPEGYSVSREKKERFSLILESASTNQTSMYLCASYNGGGKTQYFGPGTRLLVL.